This T cell receptor (beta chain) emerged from a study of T cell responses to AZD1222 COVID-19 vaccine. Whole-study findings and limits: Elevations in Spike-specific TCR breadth and depth followed administration of two AZD1222 doses.

This CDR3 has 13 residues. Germline V lookup: CDR1 MGHDK, CDR2 SYGVNS. V was shortened by 1 base and J by 6 bases, with 8 bases between the two germline ends. Sequencing used immunoSEQ multiplex PCR; TCRdb keeps in-frame clones, though not all of them. Among approximately 110,000 clones listed, approximately 86% were seen once. Regarding this clone: Its antigen is undetermined.

The material sequenced was peripheral blood, taken on day 0 of AZD1222 vaccination. The sequence was obtained from an adult in good health. The chain recombines TRBV25-1 with TRBJ2-3; tentatively, D is TRBD2 (6 bases). In nucleotides, the CDR3 is TGTGCCAGCAGTGAATCTGGGGGGGATACGCAGTATTTT. This encodes CASSESGGDTQYF.